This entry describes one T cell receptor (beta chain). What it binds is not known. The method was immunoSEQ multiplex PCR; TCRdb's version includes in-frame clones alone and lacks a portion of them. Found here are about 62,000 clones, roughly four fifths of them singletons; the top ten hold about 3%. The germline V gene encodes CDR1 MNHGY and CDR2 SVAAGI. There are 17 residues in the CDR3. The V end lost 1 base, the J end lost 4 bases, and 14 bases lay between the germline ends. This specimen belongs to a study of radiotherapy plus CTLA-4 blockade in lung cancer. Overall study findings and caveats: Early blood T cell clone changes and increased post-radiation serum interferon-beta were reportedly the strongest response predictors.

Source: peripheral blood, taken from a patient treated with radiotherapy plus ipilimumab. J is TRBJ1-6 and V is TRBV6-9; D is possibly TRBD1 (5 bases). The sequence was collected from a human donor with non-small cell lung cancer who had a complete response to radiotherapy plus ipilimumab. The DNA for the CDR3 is TGTGCCAGCAGTTATTATCGGGGGGGGGAATATAATTCACCCCTCCACTTT. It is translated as CASSYYRGGEYNSPLHF.